The clone carrying this TCR beta chain was found a few times. Time point indicated: pre-sensitization, week 0. As to treatment: therapeutic diphenylcyclopropenone sensitization with weekly scalp DPC. Germline CDR1 reads MNHEY; CDR2 reads SVGEGT. This CDR3 has 16 residues. Trimming took off 5 bases at V and 4 bases at J, with 21 bases between the two ends. This entry comes from a study of human T cells and chemical hapten exposure. About the study: Slight volume differences across pooled libraries mainly accounted for varying per-sample TCR yields.

In TCRdb, the RACE reads were re-called with MiXCR into one record per CDR3 protein. The sample has a few hundred thousand distinct CDR3 sequences, 7.5% to 9% seen once. This TCR was recovered from a man between 18 and 29 years old with alopecia areata. Some clones in this sample may be carry-over from other donors' samples. The V gene is TRBV6-2 or TRBV6-3, the J gene TRBJ2-7; D may correspond to TRBD1 or TRBD2 (7 bases each). Sequenced here: whole blood, sampled in connection with sensitization to the hapten diphenylcyclopropenone (DPC). CDR3 DNA: TGTGCCAGCAGTCAAGCGGGACAGACGAAGCCATACGAGCAGTACGTC. This codes for CASSQAGQTKPYEQYV.